This T cell receptor (beta chain) was documented in a study of blood T cell repertoires in COVID-19. Study-wide background: Researchers got acute and convalescent COVID-19 samples from the United States, Italy and Spain. PBMCs, B-cell-depleted T cells, or T cells were the source of the cDNA or gDNA that made up the material.

This CDR3 spans 13 amino acids. Looked up from germline, CDR1 is SGHTA and CDR2 is FQGNSA. V gave up 4 bases and J gave up 2 bases, with 9 bases separating them. Original processing methods: The assay estimated nucleated cells by amplifying reference gene primers. The assay was immunoSEQ multiplex PCR, and TCRdb's table has in-frame clones only and misses some. That table furnishes V, J and clone size, whereas the DNA furnished D and trimming. The sample records roughly 85,000 clones, about three quarters being singletons. This clone was counted only a few times. The source is a human donor in a cohort sampled during active COVID-19. Sequenced sample: peripheral blood. The chain is built from TRBV7-2 and TRBJ2-7; TRBD2 is a possible D gene (5 bases). The CDR3 region is CASSYGLPYEQYF. In nucleotides, the CDR3 is TGTGCCAGCAGCTATGGACTGCCCTACGAGCAGTACTTC.